One sample yielded the 20 T cell receptor beta chains listed below, sequenced in a study of blood T cell repertoires in COVID-19. Measured with immunoSEQ multiplex PCR; TCRdb has only the in-frame clones, and not every one. The table has about 50,000 clones, roughly 83% seen once. The sequencing input was peripheral blood. The receptors were gathered from a woman aged 60-70 years with acute or convalescent COVID-19.

The chain recombines TRBV14 with TRBJ2-7; D is uncertain. The CDR3 length is 17 residues. CDR1 is SGHDN and CDR2 is FVKESK in the germline V gene. Trimming pared 0 bases from V and 4 bases from J, leaving 19 bases between. DNA for the CDR3: TGTGCCAGCAGCCAAGATCGAATGCCAGGAAGGTGGTACGAGCAGTACTTC. It codes for CASSQDRMPGRWYEQYF.

The CDR3 bases are TGTGCCAGCAGCAAACCGCCGGGACTAGGGTACACAGATACGCAGTATTTT. Translation gives CASSKPPGLGYTDTQYF. The V gene is TRBV21-1, the J gene TRBJ2-3; no DNA check was done on the table's D call, TRBD2. TRBV21-1 is flagged as a pseudogene. The CDR3 has 17 residues.

The chain is built from TRBV27 and TRBJ1-2; possibly TRBD1 for D (5 bases). There are 14 residues in the CDR3. V lost 3 bases and J 7 bases, leaving 15 bases between the germline ends. CDR1 MNHEY and CDR2 SMNVEV come from the germline V gene (reference sequence). CDR3 nucleotides: TGTGCCAGCAGTTTGGGAAGGTCCGGGGGTGGCTACACCTTC. This translates into CASSLGRSGGGYTF.

This chain connects TRBV28 to TRBJ1-5; 8 positions agree with TRBD1. The germline CDR1 and CDR2 sequences are MDHEN and SYDVKM. This CDR3 region has 15 residues. Unmatched junction bases numbered 6, after V lost 6 bases and J lost 2 bases. DNA for the CDR3: TGTGCCAGCAGAACTGGGACAGGCGGCAATCAGCCCCAGCATTTT. Its protein product is CASRTGTGGNQPQHF.

The chain links TRBV6-1 to TRBJ2-1; the D gene is possibly TRBD1 (6 bases). The V gene's germline CDR1 is MNHNS and CDR2 SASEGT. The CDR3 runs to 16 residues. V shed 2 bases and J shed 2 bases, with 13 bases lying between them. The CDR3 DNA sequence: TGTGCCAGCAGTGAATACCCAGGGGCCGCCTACAATGAGCAGTTCTTC. Its protein product is CASSEYPGAAYNEQFF.

The chain joins TRBV15 to TRBJ2-3; 7 bases agree with TRBD1. J lost 4 bases, V lost 1 base, and 8 bases had no gene match. The germline V gene has CDR1 LNHNV and CDR2 YYDKDF (reference sequence). The CDR3 contains 16 residues. As DNA, the CDR3 is TGTGCCACCAGCAGAGGTGGCAGGGGGAACGCAGATACGCAGTATTTT. Encoded protein: CATSRGGRGNADTQYF.

The CDR3 region is CASSIGGAYWNYGYTF. The CDR3 bases are TGTGCCAGTAGTATCGGAGGAGCCTATTGGAACTATGGCTACACCTTC. V gene TRBV19 combines with J gene TRBJ1-2; D unclear. Germline V CDR1 and CDR2: LNHDA, SQIVND (reference sequence). CDR3 length: 16 amino acids. V was clipped by 3 bases and J by 2 bases, with 16 bases between them.

This sequence joins TRBV4-2 and TRBJ1-2, with TRBD1 identical over 9 bases. Germline V gene lookup returns CDR1 LGHNA and CDR2 YNFKEQ. This CDR3 is built from 14 residues. V trimming: 2 bases; J trimming: 6 bases; junction bases outside the gene matches: 4. Here the CDR3 DNA reads TGTGCCAGCAGCCAACCGGGACAGGGTAATGGCTACACCTTC. Protein: CASSQPGQGNGYTF.

The rearrangement links TRBV11-2 to TRBJ2-5, with a weak D call TRBD2 (6 bases). Per germline, CDR1 SGHAT and CDR2 FQNNGV. This CDR3 region has 15 residues. The V end was cut by 4 bases, the J end by 4 bases, with 16 bases between. CDR3 sequence: CASSSGTGRRETQYF. In DNA form, the CDR3 reads TGTGCCAGCAGCTCGGGGACGGGGAGGAGAGAGACCCAGTACTTC.

The chain is built from TRBV28 and TRBJ1-5; D is possibly TRBD1 (5 bases). CDR1 is MDHEN and CDR2 is SYDVKM in the germline V gene. V was shortened by 10 bases and J by 7 bases, with 20 bases between the two germline ends. The CDR3 loop spans 14 amino acids. CDR3 region: CATSLWGREQPQHF. In DNA, the CDR3 is TGTGCCACCTCACTCTGGGGGAGGGAACAGCCCCAGCATTTT. The full variable domain, in which reference TRBV28 and TRBJ1-5 provide the parts outside the CDR3, is DVKVTQSSRYLVKRTGEKVFLECVQDMDHENMFWYRQDPGLGLRLIYFSYDVKMKEKGDIPEGYSVSREKKERFSLILESASTNQTSMYLCATSLWGREQPQHFGDGTRLSIL.

The V gene is TRBV19, the J gene TRBJ1-5; D remains unclear. CDR3 length equals 14 residues. Per the germline V gene, CDR1 is LNHDA and CDR2 is SQIVND (reference sequence). The V and J ends lost 7 bases and 6 bases respectively, with 16 bases between them. The CDR3 loop reads CASTINQRAQPQHF. CDR3 nucleotide sequence: TGTGCCAGTACCATCAATCAGAGGGCTCAGCCCCAGCATTTT. The whole variable domain, filled in from reference TRBV19 and TRBJ1-5, reads DGGITQSPKYLFRKEGQNVTLSCEQNLNHDAMYWYRQDPGQGLRLIYYSQIVNDFQKGDIAEGYSVSREKKESFPLTVTSAQKNPTAFYLCASTINQRAQPQHFGDGTRLSIL.

The chain recombines TRBV7-8 with TRBJ2-7; D unclear. Germline loops: CDR1 SGHVS, CDR2 FQNEAQ. The V and J ends lost 1 base and 3 bases respectively, with 10 bases between them. The CDR3 has 14 residues. This CDR3 reads CASSLGPTIYEQYF. CDR3 DNA sequence: TGTGCCAGCAGCTTAGGACCCACTATCTACGAGCAGTACTTC.

The chain employs TRBV7-8 and TRBJ2-3, with D possibly being TRBD1 (5 bases). CDR3 length equals 15 residues. Trimming cost V 2 bases and J 5 bases, with 14 bases left between them. The germline V gene has CDR1 SGHVS and CDR2 FQNEAQ. The CDR3 nucleotides read TGTGCCAGCAGCTTACAAGGGGCGCTTAGAGATACGCAGTATTTT. Its translation: CASSLQGALRDTQYF.

This clone has just one count. The chain is built from TRBV10-1 and TRBJ2-3; possibly TRBD2 for D (6 bases). V was clipped by 0 bases and J by 8 bases, with 18 bases between them. CDR1 WNHNN and CDR2 SYGVQD come from the germline V gene (reference sequence). The CDR3 loop spans 16 amino acids. The CDR3 bases are TGCGCCAGCAGTGAGTCGGGACGCCAACTGGGGGGTACGCAGTATTTT. Translated, it gives CASSESGRQLGGTQYF.

The rearrangement uses TRBV18 and TRBJ1-2; D might be TRBD1 (5 bases). CDR1 and CDR2 (germline): KGHSH, LQKENI. V lost 0 bases and J lost 8, with 19 bases in between. CDR3 length equals 16 residues. The CDR3 region has the DNA TGTGCCAGCTCACCACCTAATGCGGGGGAGGGATGGGGCTACACCTTC. This sequence encodes CASSPPNAGEGWGYTF.

CDR3 region: CASSIGVGLGETQYF. The CDR3 nucleotides are TGCGCCAGCAGCATTGGGGTGGGACTGGGAGAGACCCAGTACTTC. The J gene is TRBJ2-5, the V gene TRBV5-1, with D possibly TRBD2 on 6 matching bases. With 4 bases removed from V and 4 bases from J, the gap between germline ends came to 17 bases. CDR1 and CDR2 (germline): SGHRS, YFSETQ. This CDR3 comprises 15 residues.

V usage is TRBV24-1 and J usage is TRBJ2-3, with 10 bases that match TRBD2. Germline trimming cut 4 bases from V and 8 bases from J; bases unmatched to any gene: 17. CDR1 and CDR2 from the germline V gene are KGHDR and SFDVKD. The CDR3 loop spans 18 amino acids. The CDR3: CATSEQGGGLAELGTQYF. CDR3 DNA: TGTGCCACCAGTGAGCAGGGGGGAGGACTAGCGGAGCTAGGTACGCAGTATTTT.

This rearrangement joins TRBV2 to TRBJ2-1; 14 positions agree with TRBD2. The CDR3 length is 17 residues. The V and J ends lost 2 bases and 6 bases, in that order; junction bases with no gene match: 6. Germline loops: CDR1 SNHLY, CDR2 FYNNEI. This CDR3 reads CASSEWGLAGVSNEQFF. CDR3 in DNA: TGTGCCAGCAGTGAATGGGGACTAGCGGGAGTAAGCAATGAGCAGTTCTTC.

This clone showed up just a few times. The chain is built from TRBV4-1 and TRBJ2-7, with 9 bases that match TRBD1. This CDR3 is built from 14 residues. V shed 4 bases and J 3 bases; nucleotides not matched to a gene: 4. Germline CDR1 reads MGHRA; CDR2 reads YSYEKL. The CDR3 region is CASSRDRALYEQYF. The CDR3 DNA follows: TGCGCCAGCAGCCGGGACAGGGCCCTCTACGAGCAGTACTTC.

The genes are TRBV6-1 and TRBJ1-5, with D unresolved. V was clipped by 3 bases and J by 0 bases, with 12 bases between them. CDR1 MNHNS and CDR2 SASEGT come from the germline V gene. The CDR3 has 16 amino acids. The CDR3 coding sequence is TGTGCCAGCAGTGAGGTGTGGCCGCATAGCAATCAGCCCCAGCATTTT. Protein sequence: CASSEVWPHSNQPQHF.